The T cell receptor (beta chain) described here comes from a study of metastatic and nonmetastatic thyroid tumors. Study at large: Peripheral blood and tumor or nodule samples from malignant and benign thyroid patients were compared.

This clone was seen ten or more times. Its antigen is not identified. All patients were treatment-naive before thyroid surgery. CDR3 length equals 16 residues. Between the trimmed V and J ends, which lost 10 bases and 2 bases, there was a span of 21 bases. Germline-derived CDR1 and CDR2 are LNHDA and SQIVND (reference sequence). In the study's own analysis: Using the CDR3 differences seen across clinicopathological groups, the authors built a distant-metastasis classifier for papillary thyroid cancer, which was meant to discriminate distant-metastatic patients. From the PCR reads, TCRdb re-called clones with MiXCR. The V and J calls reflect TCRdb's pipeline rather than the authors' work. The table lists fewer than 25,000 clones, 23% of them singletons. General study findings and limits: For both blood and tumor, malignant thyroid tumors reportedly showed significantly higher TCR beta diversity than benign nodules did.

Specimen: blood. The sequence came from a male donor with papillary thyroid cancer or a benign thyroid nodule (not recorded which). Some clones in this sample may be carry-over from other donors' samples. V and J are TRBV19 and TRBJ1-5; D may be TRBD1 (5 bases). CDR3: CATSYRRGGGNQPQHF. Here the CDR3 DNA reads TGTGCCACTTCGTACCGTCGGGGGGGTGGCAATCAGCCCCAGCATTTT.